One TCR beta chain is described in this entry. Its target is not known. This entry is derived from a study of cytomegalovirus exposure and HLA in healthy donors. Whole-study findings and limits: An analysis was carried out later, and it reportedly showed fewer N-insertions in an Asian-associated ancestry cluster than the 666-donor mean.

The PCR used 60 Vbeta and 13 Jbeta primers. Assay: immunoSEQ multiplex PCR; the TCRdb copy retains only in-frame clones and omits some. The data show 85,000 to 100,000 clones, over 65% seen once. What was sequenced was PBMCs. This clonotype was sampled from a woman in her sixties or seventies in good health and CMV-seronegative.

This chain's CDR3 is CASSPRRGGVGTEAFF. Here the CDR3 DNA reads TGTGCCAGCAGCCCCCGACGTGGGGGGGTGGGCACTGAAGCTTTCTTT. The J gene is TRBJ1-1, the V gene TRBV7-8, with D possibly matching TRBD1 (5 bases). The CDR3 has 16 residues. V lost 5 bases and J lost 4, with 20 bases in between. Germline V lookup: CDR1 SGHVS, CDR2 FQNEAQ.